What follows is one T cell receptor (beta chain) and its context. Original processing methods: Cell counts per sample came from amplifying reference gene primers. Clones were sequenced by immunoSEQ multiplex PCR, and TCRdb holds only the in-frame ones, with some missing. For V, J and clone size, that table is used; D and trimming come from the DNA. The sample carries about 170,000 clones, approximately 91% recorded once. Patients in Seattle were enrolled during active infection, then followed longitudinally. Germline values: CDR1 SGHTA, CDR2 FQGNSA. Trimming at V came to 3 bases and at J to 3 bases, leaving 4 bases not matched to a gene. This CDR3 comprises 14 residues. This sample was included in a study of blood T cell repertoires in COVID-19. Study at large: Samples taken during acute and convalescent COVID-19 were collected in the United States, Italy and Spain. PBMCs, B-cell-depleted T cells, or T cells provided the cDNA or gDNA that made up the material.

The sequence was obtained from a man between 18 and 29 years old with COVID-19, enrolled during active disease. The rearrangement joins TRBV7-2 to TRBJ2-7; 8 bases line up with TRBD1. The sample comprised peripheral blood. CDR3 sequence reads: CASSFQGASYEQYF. The CDR3 coding sequence is TGTGCCAGCAGCTTCCAGGGGGCGAGCTACGAGCAGTACTTC.